The 12 T cell receptor beta chains in this list originate from one sample, sequenced in a study of T-cell reconstitution after alpha-beta-depleted transplantation in children. Unique molecular identifiers were built into the TCRbeta library. TCRdb called the PCR reads again in MiXCR, with one record for every CDR3 protein. Of approximately 350,000 distinct CDR3 sequences in the sample, 10% were seen once. The sequencing here drew on PBMCs from the stem cell graft donor, taken from the stem cell graft. The receptors shown here come from a human donor who donated a stem cell graft to a child with acute lymphoblastic leukemia.

The chain combines TRBV28 with TRBJ1-5; maybe TRBD1 (6 bases). V lost 6 bases to trimming and J lost 6 bases, with 15 bases between them. Germline CDR1 is MDHEN and CDR2 is SYDVKM. The CDR3 is 14 amino acids. The CDR3 sequence: CASRTGYLGQPQHF. The DNA for the CDR3 is TGTGCCAGCAGAACAGGGTACCTCGGTCAGCCCCAGCATTTT.

The V and J genes are TRBV5-1 and TRBJ2-3; D not certain. Germline assignment: CDR1 SGHRS and CDR2 YFSETQ. With 0 bases removed from V and 3 bases from J, the gap between germline ends came to 8 bases. The CDR3 is 14 residues long. DNA of the CDR3: TGCGCCAGCAGCTTGGCCTGGGGAACAGATACGCAGTATTTT. It translates to CASSLAWGTDTQYF.

A remark on this clonotype: In this CDR3 the conserved last residue, phenylalanine or tryptophan, is missing, so a read error is likely. The V and J genes are TRBV28 and TRBJ1-1; D is possibly TRBD1 (6 bases). This CDR3 has 15 amino acids. Looked up from germline, CDR1 is MDHEN and CDR2 is SYDVKM. The V end lost 5 bases, the J end lost 4 bases, and 17 bases lay between the germline ends. CDR3 DNA: TGTGCCAGCAGTCCAAGGGGGGGATATGGCACTGAAGCTTTCTCT. It specifies CASSPRGGYGTEAFS.

This clonotype was seen a few times. This sequence joins TRBV20-1 and TRBJ2-3, with 12 positions matching TRBD2. V gave up 1 base and J gave up 6 bases; unmatched junction bases: 11. The CDR3 spans 17 residues. CDR1 DFQATT and CDR2 SNEGSKA come from the germline V gene (reference sequence). CDR3 sequence reads: CSARGRLAGASGDTQYF. The CDR3 bases are TGCAGTGCTAGAGGCCGACTAGCGGGAGCCTCCGGGGATACGCAGTATTTT.

A few counts support this clonotype. The V and J genes are TRBV7-2 and TRBJ1-5; the match to TRBD1 covers 7 bases. V shed 4 bases, J shed 5 bases, and the junction held 5 bases outside the gene matches. There are 14 residues in the CDR3. Germline V CDR1 and CDR2: SGHTA, FQGNSA. The CDR3 loop is CASSSDRAHQPQHF. In nucleotides, the CDR3 is TGTGCCAGCAGCTCCGACAGGGCTCATCAGCCCCAGCATTTT.

This clonotype occurred a few times. The V gene is TRBV19, the J gene TRBJ2-1, with 9 bases identical to TRBD2. From germline, CDR1 is LNHDA and CDR2 SQIVND (reference sequence). V dropped 4 bases and J dropped 6; count of bases not matched to a gene: 10. This CDR3 has 16 residues. In nucleotides, the CDR3 is TGTGCCAGTAGTAACCTTCTAGCGGGGTACGGCAATGAGCAGTTCTTC. It encodes CASSNLLAGYGNEQFF.

This clonotype was observed at least ten times. The CDR3 DNA sequence: TGTGCCAGCAGTTACTCGTCTAGCGCCTACGAGCAGTACTTC. Amino acid sequence: CASSYSSSAYEQYF. The V call is TRBV6-2 or TRBV6-3, the J call TRBJ2-7, with D possibly being TRBD2 (6 bases). The CDR3 has 14 amino acids. Germline CDR1 MNHEY, CDR2 SVGEGT. V lost 0 bases, J lost 2 bases, and 8 bases lay in between.

This clonotype was recorded many times. This rearrangement joins TRBV12-3 or TRBV12-4 to TRBJ2-1; TRBD2 aligns across 7 bases. The CDR3 runs 14 residues. V shed 3 bases and J 6 bases; nucleotides not matched to a gene: 5. The CDR3 region has the DNA TGTGCCAGCAGTTTGATGGCGGGAGTCAATGAGCAGTTCTTC. This codes for CASSLMAGVNEQFF.

CDR3: CSARAGFETQYF. The CDR3 DNA reads as TGCAGTGCTAGAGCGGGGTTTGAGACCCAGTACTTC. This rearrangement joins TRBV20-1 to TRBJ2-5; tentatively, D is TRBD2 (5 bases). Germline values: CDR1 DFQATT, CDR2 SNEGSKA (reference sequence). The CDR3 is 12 amino acids. Trimming removed 1 base at V and 5 bases at J, with 8 bases between.

This clonotype showed up just a few times. This chain joins TRBV27 and TRBJ2-1, with 9 positions matching TRBD2. This CDR3 is built from 17 residues. Unmatched junction bases numbered 16, after V lost 5 bases and J lost 8 bases. Per the germline V gene, CDR1 is MNHEY and CDR2 is SMNVEV (reference sequence). CDR3 protein: CASSPRLKAGGFYEQFF. CDR3 DNA sequence: TGTGCCAGCAGTCCCCGGTTGAAAGCGGGAGGATTCTATGAGCAGTTCTTC.

This clonotype has just a few counts. This clone may be a read error of a much larger clone one base away. This chain links TRBV6-2 or TRBV6-3 with TRBJ2-6; TRBD1 matches at 9 bases. Germline V gene data show CDR1 as MNHEY and CDR2 as SVGEGT. This CDR3 has 17 amino acids. The CDR3 is CASSPGQGSSGANGLTF. CDR3 nucleotide sequence: TGTGCCAGCAGCCCCGGACAGGGGAGCTCTGGGGCCAACGGCCTGACTTTC.

This clonotype occurred a few times. The chain employs TRBV11-2 and TRBJ1-2; D gene ambiguous. This CDR3 has 15 residues. The germline CDR1 and CDR2 sequences are SGHAT and FQNNGV. Trimming pared 0 bases from V and 8 bases from J, leaving 16 bases between. The DNA for the CDR3 is TGTGCCAGCAGCTTAGAGCGCATCGCCCGGGGAGGCTACACCTTC. Encoded protein: CASSLERIARGGYTF. The variable domain in full, completed from reference TRBV11-2 and TRBJ1-2, reads EAGVAQSPRYKIIEKRQSVAFWCNPISGHATLYWYQQILGQGPKLLIQFQNNGVVDDSQLPKDRFSAERLKGVDSTLKIQPAKLEDSAVYLCASSLERIARGGYTFGSGTRLTVV.